This T cell receptor (beta chain) derives from a study of blood T cell repertoires in COVID-19. Study as a whole: PBMCs, B-cell-depleted T cells, or T cells provided the cDNA or gDNA that made up the material.

Assay: immunoSEQ multiplex PCR; the TCRdb copy retains only in-frame clones and omits some. The table has around 100,000 clones, more than 65% seen once. CDR1 and CDR2 (germline): SEHNR, FQNEAQ (reference sequence). The length of the CDR3 is 13 residues. Trimming removed 11 bases from V and 0 bases from J, with 11 bases in between. The rearrangement links TRBV7-9 to TRBJ2-1; the D gene is possibly TRBD2 (6 bases). The TCR originated in a woman in her seventies with acute or convalescent COVID-19. Material for sequencing was peripheral blood. CDR3 in amino acids: CAGGKSSYNEQFF. The CDR3, as DNA: TGTGCCGGGGGGAAGAGCTCCTACAATGAGCAGTTCTTC.